This section outlines one T cell receptor beta chain sequence together with its context. As yet, its antigen is unknown. V shed 8 bases, J shed 4 bases, and the junction held 4 bases outside the gene matches. Germline CDR1 SGHAT, CDR2 FQNNGV. The CDR3 length is 12 residues. The data were obtained in a study of T cells after yellow fever vaccination. About the study: Low-cell-number fractions were prepared with SMART-Seq v4 Ultra Low Input. General study points: Booster sampling recovered most clones from primary vaccination (nearly 98% CD4, around 88% CD8). Although the secondary response was weaker, it peaked faster, at day 5 versus 15.

Conversion of TCR transcripts into cDNA relied on 5'RACE template switching, which added a universal primer site and UMIs. TCRdb ran MiXCR on the 5' RACE reads and lists one entry per CDR3 protein. Among about 340,000 distinct CDR3 sequences listed, roughly an eighth were seen once. The chain has TRBV11-2 and TRBJ2-5; 7 nucleotides align to TRBD1. This material consisted of CD4+ T cells sorted from PBMCs, taken 15 days after the yellow fever booster vaccination. This sequence was found in a man aged 18 to 29 who received the YFV17D yellow fever vaccine. The CDR3 region has the DNA TGTGCCAGCGGTAGGGACAGAGAGACCCAGTACTTC. This codes for CASGRDRETQYF.